This TCR beta chain was obtained from a study of T cell responses to AZD1222 COVID-19 vaccine. Study results and limitations: Nearly half of the spike-specific TCRs reportedly recognize variant regions that carry no mutations. Seropositive status at baseline applied to only 5 or 6 AZD1222 recipients. With dominance at 160-218 and 743-854, vaccine-associated CD4 TCRs spanned spike.

TCRdb's copy holds only in-frame clones and misses some; the assay was immunoSEQ multiplex PCR. This sample has around 200,000 clones, with under 95% found just once. Turning to this clone: The target antigen is unknown.

Germline CDR1 SEHNR, CDR2 FQNEAQ (reference sequence). V was shortened by 5 bases and J by 4 bases, with 18 bases between the two germline ends. This CDR3 is built from 16 residues. The receptor was isolated from an adult who received the AZD1222 COVID-19 vaccine. This rearrangement joins TRBV7-9 to TRBJ1-3, with D possibly matching TRBD1 (5 bases). Here the sequenced sample was peripheral blood, taken 28 days after the second AZD1222 dose. For the CDR3, the DNA is TGTGCCAGCAGCCTGACAGAGAGTGGAAGAGGAAACACCATATATTTT. Its translation: CASSLTESGRGNTIYF.